This entry lists 20 T cell receptor beta chains sequenced from one sample in a study of T cell responses to AZD1222 COVID-19 vaccine. Sequenced by immunoSEQ multiplex PCR; TCRdb stores in-frame clones only, minus some. The sample lists fewer than 140,000 clones; about 90% were seen once. Sequencing used peripheral blood, obtained 28 days after the second AZD1222 dose. All receptors derive from an adult who received the AZD1222 COVID-19 vaccine.

The rearrangement links TRBV3-1 (or the pseudogene TRBV3-2) to TRBJ2-7; D remains ambiguous. V lost 5 bases, J lost 2 bases, and 7 bases lay in between. From germline, CDR1 is LGHDT and CDR2 YNNKEL (reference sequence). This CDR3 spans 12 amino acids. The CDR3 loop reads CASSKHAYEQYF. The DNA for the CDR3 is TGTGCCAGCAGCAAGCACGCCTACGAGCAGTACTTC.

J is TRBJ2-7 and V is TRBV20-1; 9 nucleotides line up with TRBD1. Germline loops: CDR1 DFQATT, CDR2 SNEGSKA (reference sequence). CDR3 length: 14 residues. After removal of 3 bases from V and 4 bases from J, the junction contained 7 bases not matched to a gene. The chain's CDR3 is CSASNRGPGYEQYF. The CDR3, as DNA: TGCAGTGCTAGTAACAGGGGGCCGGGATACGAGCAGTACTTC.

J is TRBJ2-2 and V is TRBV3-1 (or the pseudogene TRBV3-2); TRBD1 matches 7 bases. CDR1 and CDR2 (germline): LGHDT, YNNKEL (reference sequence). The CDR3 has 15 residues. With 3 bases clipped from V and 6 bases from J, the junction kept 7 bases outside the gene matches. CDR3: CASSHRQGLAGELFF. CDR3 coding DNA: TGTGCCAGCAGCCACAGACAGGGTTTAGCCGGGGAGCTGTTTTTT.

The CDR3 DNA is TGTGCCAGTAACACCAATAGATACAGGGTGATGGGGAACACTGAAGCTTTCTTT. Its protein product is CASNTNRYRVMGNTEAFF. V gene TRBV19 combines with J gene TRBJ1-1; perhaps TRBD1 as D (6 bases). This CDR3 comprises 18 residues. V lost 7 bases to trimming and J lost 1 base, with 25 bases between them. Germline-derived CDR1 and CDR2 are LNHDA and SQIVND (reference sequence).

J is TRBJ1-2 and V is TRBV14; no definite D call. Germline values: CDR1 SGHDN, CDR2 FVKESK. This CDR3 comprises 14 residues. With 0 bases removed from V and 2 bases from J, the gap between germline ends came to 7 bases. The CDR3 reads CASSQDSGNYGYTF. For the CDR3, the DNA is TGTGCCAGCAGCCAAGATAGTGGCAACTATGGCTACACCTTC.

This chain links TRBV7-9 with TRBJ1-1, with D tentatively TRBD1 (5 bases). Germline CDR1 and CDR2: SEHNR and FQNEAQ (reference sequence). This CDR3 contains 15 residues. V lost 5 bases, J lost 1 base, and 14 bases lay in between. This CDR3 is CASSLRDGTNTEAFF. The CDR3 region has the DNA TGTGCCAGCAGCCTCCGGGACGGAACGAACACTGAAGCTTTCTTT.

The genes are TRBV6-4 and TRBJ2-1; D might be TRBD2 (5 bases). CDR3 length: 14 residues. V was pared by 5 bases and J by 3 bases, with 11 bases between. Looked up from germline, CDR1 is MRHNA and CDR2 is SNTAGT. The CDR3, as DNA: TGTGCCAGCAGTCGGGATAGGGACTACAATGAGCAGTTCTTC. It translates to CASSRDRDYNEQFF.

This sequence joins TRBV18 and TRBJ1-6; D is uncertain. CDR3 length: 16 amino acids. CDR1 KGHSH and CDR2 LQKENI come from the germline V gene. V lost 1 base and J 6 bases, leaving 13 bases between the germline ends. In nucleotides, the CDR3 is TGTGCCAGCTCACCACGGAGCCGGGAGGGTAATTCACCCCTCCACTTT. This encodes CASSPRSREGNSPLHF.

V is TRBV2 and J is TRBJ1-2; D remains ambiguous. The CDR3 is 14 amino acids. CDR1 is SNHLY, CDR2 FYNNEI, per germline. The CDR3 DNA reads as TGTACGAGAGGAGGGATTGTGGCGAACTATGGCTACACCTTC. It yields the protein CTRGGIVANYGYTF.

This chain's CDR3 is CASSAQTGGLQGYTF. The CDR3, as DNA: TGTGCCAGCAGCGCCCAAACAGGGGGGCTACAGGGCTACACCTTC. This chain uses TRBV9 with TRBJ1-2; 8 nucleotides align to TRBD1. This CDR3 contains 15 residues. The J segment lost 8 bases and the V segment lost 3 bases, leaving 12 bases of the junction unmatched. Germline CDR1 reads SGDLS; CDR2 reads YYNGEE. Combining the CDR3 with reference TRBV9 and TRBJ1-2 gives the whole variable domain DSGVTQTPKHLITATGQRVTLRCSPRSGDLSVYWYQQSLDQGLQFLIQYYNGEERAKGNILERFSAQQFPDLHSELNLSSLELGDSALYFCASSAQTGGLQGYTFGSGTRLTVV.

This chain links TRBV7-3 with TRBJ1-1; D uncertain. The V end was cut by 3 bases, the J end by 3 bases, with 8 bases between. Germline CDR1 reads SGHTA; CDR2 reads FQGTGA. This CDR3 is built from 13 residues. The CDR3 loop is CASSFMLDTEAFF. DNA for the CDR3: TGTGCCAGCAGCTTTATGCTTGACACTGAAGCTTTCTTT.

This clone came up once. The V and J genes are TRBV11-2 and TRBJ2-5; 14 bases agree with TRBD2. V gave up 1 base and J gave up 2 bases; unmatched junction bases: 6. The CDR3 is made up of 18 amino acids. Germline V gene lookup returns CDR1 SGHAT and CDR2 FQNNGV. The CDR3 DNA reads as TGTGCCAGCAGCTTAGTTCTTCGGACTAGCGGGGGGCAAGAGACCCAGTACTTC. Translating gives CASSLVLRTSGGQETQYF.

The CDR3 is CASSLEGNSGNTIYF. The CDR3 bases are TGCGCCAGCAGCTTGGAGGGAAACTCTGGAAACACCATATATTTT. This sequence joins TRBV5-1 and TRBJ1-3; D is ambiguous. V gave up 0 bases and J gave up 0 bases, with 7 bases separating them. The CDR3 runs to 15 residues. Germline V gives CDR1 SGHRS, CDR2 YFSETQ.

This chain joins TRBV2 and TRBJ1-2; D is unresolved. The germline V gene encodes CDR1 SNHLY and CDR2 FYNNEI. The CDR3 contains 12 residues. Deletions cut 5 bases from V and 4 bases from J, with 8 bases between. The CDR3 DNA is TGTGCCAGCAGTTCCGGACCCTATGGCTACACCTTC. Translating it yields CASSSGPYGYTF. The full variable domain, in which reference TRBV2 and TRBJ1-2 provide the parts outside the CDR3, is EPEVTQTPSHQVTQMGQEVILRCVPISNHLYFYWYRQILGQKVEFLVSFYNNEISEKSEIFDDQFSVERPDGSNFTLKIRSTKLEDSAMYFCASSSGPYGYTFGSGTRLTVV.

CDR3 sequence reads: CASSYPDVETQYF. CDR3 DNA: TGTGCCAGCAGTTACCCCGACGTGGAGACCCAGTACTTC. V usage is TRBV6-2 or TRBV6-3 and J usage is TRBJ2-5; D is ambiguous. V lost 2 bases, J lost 5 bases, and 9 bases lay in between. Per the germline V gene, CDR1 is MNHEY and CDR2 is SVGEGT. The CDR3 sequence is 13 residues long.

This clone was seen only once. The chain joins TRBV5-4 to TRBJ1-4, with TRBD1 matching over 9 bases. The CDR3 totals 17 residues. V dropped 4 bases and J dropped 8; count of bases not matched to a gene: 15. Germline loops: CDR1 SGHNT, CDR2 YYREEE (reference sequence). CDR3 DNA: TGTGCCAGCAGCACCCACCGGGGACAGGGCTTTAGGGAAAAACTGTTTTTT. This codes for CASSTHRGQGFREKLFF.

There are a few counts of this clone. This sequence joins TRBV30 and TRBJ2-7, with D perhaps assigned TRBD1 or TRBD2 (5 bases each). Per germline, CDR1 GTSNPN and CDR2 SVGIG (reference sequence). The CDR3 totals 15 residues. Between the trimmed V and J ends, which lost 5 bases and 5 bases, there was a span of 22 bases. As DNA, the CDR3 is TGTGCCTGGCCCTCCGACCACTTGGGGGTGGACGAGCAGTACTTC. Its translation is CAWPSDHLGVDEQYF.

The rearrangement joins TRBV19 to TRBJ1-6; D might be TRBD1 (6 bases). Germline assignment: CDR1 LNHDA and CDR2 SQIVND (reference sequence). The V end was cut by 6 bases, the J end by 2 bases, with 14 bases between. CDR3 length: 16 amino acids. CDR3 loop: CASRTQGSAYNSPLHF. Here the CDR3 DNA reads TGTGCCAGTAGAACACAGGGAAGTGCCTATAATTCACCCCTCCACTTT. Complete variable domain (other parts from reference TRBV19 and TRBJ1-6): DGGITQSPKYLFRKEGQNVTLSCEQNLNHDAMYWYRQDPGQGLRLIYYSQIVNDFQKGDIAEGYSVSREKKESFPLTVTSAQKNPTAFYLCASRTQGSAYNSPLHFGNGTRLTVT.

This clone was detected only once. J is TRBJ1-6 and V is TRBV5-4, with no clear D. Germline CDR1 and CDR2: SGHNT and YYREEE (reference sequence). Trimming pared 4 bases from V and 1 base from J, leaving 9 bases between. This CDR3 comprises 15 residues. The CDR3 sequence: CASSRSGSYNSPLHF. In DNA, the CDR3 is TGTGCCAGCAGCCGTTCGGGGTCCTATAATTCACCCCTCCACTTT.

This chain joins TRBV11-2 and TRBJ1-5; the D is unclear. The germline gives CDR1 SGHAT, CDR2 FQNNGV. CDR3 size: 14 residues. V gave up 5 bases and J gave up 7 bases, with 15 bases separating them. The CDR3 reads CASSPTFLGQPQHF. The CDR3 nucleotides read TGTGCCAGCAGCCCCACCTTTTTGGGGCAGCCCCAGCATTTT.